The subject of this entry is one T cell receptor (beta chain). No antigen is known for it. The length of the CDR3 is 15 residues. CDR1 and CDR2 from the germline V gene are SGHTA and FQGTGA. J was trimmed by 0 bases and V by 8 bases; bases with no gene match: 6. Libraries were prepared by immunoSEQ multiplex PCR; TCRdb keeps only in-frame clonotypes and omits some of them. The sample yields 84,000 or so clones, 94% seen once. Baseline, cycle 4 day 1, and cycle 7 day 1 were the blood sampling points. This specimen belongs to a study of OX40 agonist ivuxolimab in advanced cancers. Study summary: As their treatment, patients were administered ivuxolimab, an agonistic anti-OX40 (CD134) antibody. Patients received intravenous ivuxolimab every 2 weeks at 0.01 to 10 mg/kg. Study conclusions and caveats: Clonal expansion among partial responders at 0.1-3.0 mg/kg ranked near the lowest.

This TCR derives from an adult with an advanced solid tumor such as melanoma, head and neck, liver or kidney cancer. Source: CD4+ or CD8+ T cells sorted from blood, taken in a trial of the OX40 agonist ivuxolimab. V gene TRBV7-3 combines with J gene TRBJ2-1; 8 nucleotides align to TRBD2. CDR3 loop: CASAGSGSSYNEQFF. DNA of the CDR3: TGTGCCAGCGCGGGGAGCGGGAGCTCCTACAATGAGCAGTTCTTC.